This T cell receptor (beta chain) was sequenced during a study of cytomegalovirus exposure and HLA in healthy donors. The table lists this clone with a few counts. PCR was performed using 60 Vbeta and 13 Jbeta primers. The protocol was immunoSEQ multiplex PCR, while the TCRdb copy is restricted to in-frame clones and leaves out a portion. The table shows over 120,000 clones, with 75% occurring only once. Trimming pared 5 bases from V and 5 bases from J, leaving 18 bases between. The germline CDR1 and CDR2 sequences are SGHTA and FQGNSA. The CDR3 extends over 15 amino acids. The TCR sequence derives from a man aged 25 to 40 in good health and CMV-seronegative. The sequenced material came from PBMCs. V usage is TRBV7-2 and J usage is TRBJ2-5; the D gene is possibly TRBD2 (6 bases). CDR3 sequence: CASSPVAGTGETQYF. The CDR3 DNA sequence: TGTGCCAGCAGCCCAGTGGCGGGGACGGGGGAGACCCAGTACTTC.